The clone carrying this T cell receptor (beta chain) was detected many times. Its specificity is not known. The entire patient cohort was treatment-naive prior to thyroid surgery. Authors' methods: The authors used CDR3 differences across clinicopathological groups to build a distant-metastasis classifier for papillary thyroid cancer. MiXCR was used by TCRdb to re-call the PCR reads. For this entry, the V and J calls and clone size follow TCRdb and not the study's own pipeline. The sample lists more than 20,000 clones, around a fifth occurring once. The sample originates from a study of metastatic and nonmetastatic thyroid tumors. Study-wide background: Repertoires were compared across blood and tumor or nodule tissue from malignant and benign thyroid patients. Findings of the study overall: Patients with malignant thyroid tumors reportedly had significantly higher TCR beta diversity than those with benign nodules, in blood and tumor.

The source material was tumor tissue. The receptor comes from a female donor with papillary thyroid cancer or a benign thyroid nodule (not recorded which). Some clones in this sample may be carry-over from other donors' samples.

This CDR3 is CASSEAGYNEQFF. The DNA of the CDR3 is TGTGCCAGCAGTGAAGCAGGGTACAATGAGCAGTTCTTC. This sequence joins TRBV2 and TRBJ2-1; D gene ambiguous. The CDR3 has 13 amino acids. Germline CDR1 reads SNHLY; CDR2 reads FYNNEI. Deletions cut 0 bases from V and 4 bases from J, with 4 bases between.